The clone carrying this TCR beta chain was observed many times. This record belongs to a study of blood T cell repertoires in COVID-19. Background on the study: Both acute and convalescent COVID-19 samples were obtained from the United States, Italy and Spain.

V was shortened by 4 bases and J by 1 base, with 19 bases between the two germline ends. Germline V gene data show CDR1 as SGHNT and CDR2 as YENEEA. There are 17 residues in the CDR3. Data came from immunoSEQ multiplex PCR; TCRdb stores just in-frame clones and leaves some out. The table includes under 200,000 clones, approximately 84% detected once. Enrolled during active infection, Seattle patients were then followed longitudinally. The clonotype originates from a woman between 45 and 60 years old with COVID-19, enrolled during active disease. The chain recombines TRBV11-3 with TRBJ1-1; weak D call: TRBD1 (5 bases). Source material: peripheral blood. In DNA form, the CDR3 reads TGTGCCAGCAGCTCAACTTATTGGACAAGGGAGAACACTGAAGCTTTCTTT. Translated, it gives CASSSTYWTRENTEAFF.